The 17 T cell receptor beta chains in this list originate from one sample, sequenced in a study of T cell repertoires in cytomegalovirus infection. One entry per CDR3 protein results from TCRdb running MiXCR on the reads. The data contain some 920,000 distinct CDR3 sequences, around 29% of them singletons. No antigen is known for these receptors. The sequences come from cultured CD8+ T cells from PBMCs, collected from culture after CMV antigen stimulation. All receptors come from a human donor in good health (CMV status not recorded). Some clones in this sample may be carry-over from other donors' samples.

This clonotype was found a few times. The chain links TRBV27 to TRBJ2-1; no reliable D call. The CDR3 length is 11 residues. V lost 7 bases, J lost 1 base, and 2 bases lay in between. The germline gives CDR1 MNHEY, CDR2 SMNVEV (reference sequence). CDR3 coding DNA: TGTGCCAGCAAGTCCTACAATGAGCAGTTCTTC. It translates to CASKSYNEQFF.

In its sample, this clonotype was seen a few times. This chain connects TRBV27 to TRBJ2-7, with D perhaps given as TRBD1 or TRBD2 (5 bases each). Trimming removed 6 bases at V and 7 bases at J, with 19 bases between. CDR3 length: 14 amino acids. CDR1 is MNHEY and CDR2 is SMNVEV in the germline V gene (reference sequence). CDR3 loop: CASSRDGMLREQYF. Written as DNA, the CDR3 is TGTGCCAGCAGCCGGGACGGAATGCTTCGAGAGCAGTACTTC.

J is TRBJ2-2 and V is TRBV11-3; 8 bases line up with TRBD2. V lost 5 bases and J lost 1; bases outside the gene matches: 12. Germline V gene lookup returns CDR1 SGHNT and CDR2 YENEEA. The CDR3 has 18 residues. CDR3 coding DNA: TGTGCCAGCAGCCTCTCGTTTCGGGGGGGGAGGAACACCGGGGAGCTGTTTTTT. Translating gives CASSLSFRGGRNTGELFF.

This chain links TRBV4-1 with TRBJ1-5, with D tentatively TRBD1 (6 bases). The germline V and J ends were trimmed by 1 base and 6 bases, with 13 bases remaining between them. The germline CDR1 and CDR2 sequences are MGHRA and YSYEKL. CDR3 length equals 15 residues. CDR3 loop: CASSQVAGGGQPQHF. Here the CDR3 DNA reads TGCGCCAGCAGCCAAGTGGCGGGGGGCGGTCAGCCCCAGCATTTT.

Worth noting for this clonotype: Being one base from a much bigger clone, this may be a read error. The gene calls are TRBV27 and TRBJ2-1; 9 nucleotides align to TRBD1. CDR3 size: 15 residues. CDR1 MNHEY and CDR2 SMNVEV come from the germline V gene (reference sequence). The ends lost 2 bases at V and 5 bases at J; junction bases unmatched: 4. The CDR3 bases are TGTGCCAGCAGTTTAGGGACAGGGATACACAATGAGCAGTTCTTC. This gives the protein CASSLGTGIHNEQFF.

This clonotype was found many times. This rearrangement joins TRBV7-9 to TRBJ2-7; possible D gene TRBD1, 6 bases. V was pared by 3 bases and J by 4 bases, with 7 bases between. The CDR3 covers 12 residues. Germline CDR1 reads SEHNR; CDR2 reads FQNEAQ (reference sequence). CDR3 nucleotide sequence: TGTGCCAGCAGCTTTGACAGGTACGAGCAGTACGTC. Translation: CASSFDRYEQYV.

This sequence joins TRBV6-6 and TRBJ1-4, with 7 bases fitting TRBD1. The length of the CDR3 is 14 residues. V lost 2 bases and J lost 12; bases outside the gene matches: 9. Germline CDR1 and CDR2: MNHNY and SVGAGI (reference sequence). CDR3 in DNA: TGTGCCAGCAGTTACACCGCCTACGACAGGGAACTGTTTTTT. It is translated as CASSYTAYDRELFF.

The chain recombines TRBV4-1 with TRBJ1-1, with a weak D call TRBD1 (5 bases). Deletions cut 0 bases from V and 9 bases from J, with 11 bases between. The CDR3 is made up of 13 amino acids. Germline CDR1 reads MGHRA; CDR2 reads YSYEKL. The CDR3 reads CASSQDSTVKAFF. The CDR3 nucleotides are TGCGCCAGCAGCCAAGACTCGACAGTTAAAGCTTTCTTT.

This chain uses TRBV19 with TRBJ2-1; D remains ambiguous. Germline V CDR1 and CDR2: LNHDA, SQIVND (reference sequence). V was cut by 5 bases and J by 4 bases, with 15 bases left in between. The CDR3 is made up of 15 amino acids. This CDR3 reads CASSLLRLGYNEQFF. As DNA, the CDR3 is TGTGCCAGTAGTCTGCTGAGGCTTGGGTACAATGAGCAGTTCTTC.

This clonotype has only a few counts. CDR3 sequence (DNA): TGTGCCAGTAGTATTCGACTAGCGGGCTCCTACAATGAGCAGTTCTTC. Encoded protein: CASSIRLAGSYNEQFF. V usage is TRBV19 and J usage is TRBJ2-1; 10 bases align to TRBD2. The CDR3 has 16 amino acids. V gave up 3 bases and J gave up 0 bases; unmatched junction bases: 2. Germline V gives CDR1 LNHDA, CDR2 SQIVND (reference sequence).

In its sample, this clonotype was seen once. This could be a read error, since a much larger clone is one nucleotide away. The chain combines TRBV7-6 with TRBJ2-7; 10 positions agree with TRBD2. Germline V gene data show CDR1 as SGHVS and CDR2 as FNYEAQ. The CDR3 has 16 amino acids. Here the CDR3 reads CVSSLEIAGGSYEQYF. The CDR3 DNA is TGTGTCAGCAGCTTAGAAATAGCGGGGGGTTCCTACGAGCAGTACTTC.

This clonotype has just one count. V gene TRBV11-2 combines with J gene TRBJ2-2, with D hard to call. The CDR3 sequence is 15 residues long. In germline, CDR1 is SGHAT, CDR2 FQNNGV. Trimming took 2 bases from V and 4 from J, leaving 11 bases between them. The CDR3, as DNA: TGTGCCAGCAGCTTACGACAATGGGGCACCGGGGAGCTGTTTTTT. Translation: CASSLRQWGTGELFF.

In its sample, this clonotype was seen a few times. This rearrangement joins TRBV5-6 to TRBJ2-7; possibly TRBD2 for D (5 bases). Germline V gene lookup returns CDR1 SGHDT and CDR2 YYEEEE. This CDR3 is 14 amino acids long. V lost 4 bases, J lost 4 bases, and 15 bases lay in between. The CDR3 here is CASSASGIQYEQYF. Here the CDR3 DNA reads TGTGCCAGCAGCGCCTCCGGGATCCAATACGAGCAGTACTTC.

Comment on this clonotype: A much larger clone lies a single base off, so this may be a read error. The chain is built from TRBV7-1 and TRBJ2-1; maybe TRBD1 (6 bases). TRBV7-1 is an open reading frame whose function is uncertain. The CDR3 length is 17 residues. The CDR3 sequence is CASSSYPGQSSLNKQFF. For the CDR3, the DNA is TGTGCCAGCAGCTCGTATCCCGGACAGTCAAGTCTCAATAAGCAGTTCTTC.

This sequence joins TRBV27 and TRBJ1-5; D remains ambiguous. CDR1 is MNHEY and CDR2 is SMNVEV in the germline V gene (reference sequence). Trimming pared 3 bases from V and 3 bases from J, leaving 9 bases between. CDR3 length equals 14 residues. The CDR3: CASSFQGFNQPQHF. CDR3 nucleotide sequence: TGTGCCAGCAGTTTTCAAGGATTCAATCAGCCCCAGCATTTT.

Concerning this clonotype itself: This may arise from a read error, as a much more abundant clone is one base away. The gene calls are TRBV7-9 and TRBJ2-6; D is ambiguous. Per the germline V gene, CDR1 is SEHNR and CDR2 is FQNEAQ (reference sequence). This CDR3 is 15 amino acids long. The CDR3 is CASSPLDSGTNVLTF. The CDR3 DNA is TGTGCCAGCAGCCCCCTAGACTCTGGGACCAACGTCCTGACTTTC. Using reference TRBV7-9 and TRBJ2-6 for the parts outside the CDR3, the full variable domain is DTGVSQNPRHKITKRGQNVTFRCDPISEHNRLYWYRQTLGQGPEFLTYFQNEAQLEKSRLLSDRFSAERPKGSFSTLEIQRTEQGDSAMYLCASSPLDSGTNVLTFGAGSRLTVL.

This clonotype has a handful of counts. The chain couples TRBV6-2 or TRBV6-3 to TRBJ2-1, with 9 bases fitting TRBD1. J was trimmed by 8 bases and V by 7 bases; bases with no gene match: 21. Germline V gene lookup returns CDR1 MNHEY and CDR2 SVGEGT. This CDR3 has 18 amino acids. The CDR3 here is CASKTYGGDRVNLDEQFF. The CDR3 region has the DNA TGTGCCAGCAAAACATACGGTGGGGACAGGGTAAATCTGGATGAGCAGTTCTTC.